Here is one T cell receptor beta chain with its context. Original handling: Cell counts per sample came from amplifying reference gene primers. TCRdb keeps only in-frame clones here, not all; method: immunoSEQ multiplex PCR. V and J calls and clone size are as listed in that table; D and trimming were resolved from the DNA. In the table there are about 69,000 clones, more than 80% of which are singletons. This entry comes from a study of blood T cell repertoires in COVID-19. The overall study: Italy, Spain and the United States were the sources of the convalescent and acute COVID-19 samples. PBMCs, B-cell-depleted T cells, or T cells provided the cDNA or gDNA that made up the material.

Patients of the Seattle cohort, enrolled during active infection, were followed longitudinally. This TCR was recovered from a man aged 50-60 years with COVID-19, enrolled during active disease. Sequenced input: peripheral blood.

The CDR3 nucleotides are TGTGCCAGCAGCTTAGCTGGCGGGGGGGACTGGGACCGGGAGCAGTACTTC. Its translation is CASSLAGGGDWDREQYF. The chain carries TRBV7-2 and TRBJ2-7; 9 nucleotides line up with TRBD2. Germline loops: CDR1 SGHTA, CDR2 FQGNSA. The V gene end was trimmed by 0 bases and the J gene end by 7 bases; junction bases not matched to a gene: 13. CDR3 length: 17 amino acids.